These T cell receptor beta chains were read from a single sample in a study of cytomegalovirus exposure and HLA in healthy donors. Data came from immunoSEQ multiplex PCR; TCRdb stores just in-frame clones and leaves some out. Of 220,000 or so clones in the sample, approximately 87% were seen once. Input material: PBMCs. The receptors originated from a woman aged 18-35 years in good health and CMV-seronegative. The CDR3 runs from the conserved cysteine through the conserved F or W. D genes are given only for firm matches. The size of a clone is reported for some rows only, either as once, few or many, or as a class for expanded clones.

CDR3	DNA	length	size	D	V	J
CASRADNSPLHF	TGCGCCAGCCGCGCGGATAATTCACCCCTCCACTTT	12	-	-	TRBV5-1	TRBJ1-6
CASSLGREGYEQYF	TGCGCCAGCAGCTTGGGAAGGGAGGGCTACGAGCAGTACTTC	14	-	TRBD2	TRBV5-1	TRBJ2-7
CAISDLQGVSYEQYF	TGTGCCATCAGTGATTTACAGGGGGTATCCTACGAGCAGTACTTC	15	-	TRBD1	TRBV10-3	TRBJ2-7
CASSPGHQGTGELFF	TGCGCCAGCAGCCCTGGACACCAGGGGACCGGGGAGCTGTTTTTT	15	-	-	TRBV5-1	TRBJ2-2
CASSSGTGISDEQFF	TGCGCCAGCAGCTCCGGGACAGGGATCAGCGATGAGCAGTTCTTC	15	once	TRBD1	TRBV5-1	TRBJ2-1
CASSDRTSNTGELFF	TGCGCCAGCAGCGACAGGACTTCGAACACCGGGGAGCTGTTTTTT	15	-	-	TRBV5-1	TRBJ2-2
CASSWDNPVHGYTF	TGTGCCAGCAGCTGGGACAATCCGGTCCATGGCTACACCTTC	14	-	-	TRBV7-9	TRBJ1-2
CASSSGYNQPQHF	TGTGCCAGCAGCTCGGGGTACAATCAGCCCCAGCATTTT	13	-	-	TRBV7-6	TRBJ1-5
CATSRGQGAYNEQFF	TGTGCCACCAGCAGAGGTCAGGGGGCCTACAATGAGCAGTTCTTC	15	-	TRBD1	TRBV15	TRBJ2-1
CASKETGGDGELFF	TGCGCCAGCAAGGAGACAGGGGGCGACGGGGAGCTGTTTTTT	14	-	TRBD1	TRBV5-1	TRBJ2-2
CASSVAPGDYGYTF	TGTGCCAGCAGCGTAGCTCCAGGGGACTATGGCTACACCTTC	14	-	-	TRBV9	TRBJ1-2
CASTPTGREDTEAFF	TGTGCCAGCACTCCCACAGGGCGGGAGGACACTGAAGCTTTCTTT	15	-	-	TRBV2	TRBJ1-1
CASSPPGMNTEAFF	TGTGCCAGCAGCCCCCCAGGGATGAACACTGAAGCTTTCTTT	14	-	-	TRBV7-2	TRBJ1-1
CASSVEGGEQYF	TGTGCCAGCAGCGTAGAGGGAGGCGAGCAGTACTTC	12	-	-	TRBV9	TRBJ2-7
CASRRFSSGYEQYF	TGTGCCAGCAGGAGGTTTTCTAGTGGATACGAGCAGTACTTC	14	-	-	TRBV28	TRBJ2-7
CASSELENTEAFF	TGTGCCAGCAGTGAGCTGGAGAACACTGAAGCTTTCTTT	13	few	-	TRBV2	TRBJ1-1
CASSLGARTDTQYF	TGTGCCAGCAGCCTGGGGGCACGCACAGATACGCAGTATTTT	14	-	-	TRBV11-3	TRBJ2-3
CASRGNGGVVYNEQFF	TGTGCCAGCAGAGGAAACGGGGGCGTCGTCTACAATGAGCAGTTCTTC	16	-	-	TRBV11-2	TRBJ2-1
CAWSNPPRDGYTF	TGTGCCTGGAGTAACCCACCCCGGGACGGCTACACCTTC	13	-	-	TRBV30	TRBJ1-2
CASSLWTGALNSPLHF	TGCGCCAGCAGCTTGTGGACAGGGGCTCTCAATTCACCCCTCCACTTT	16	-	TRBD1	TRBV5-1	TRBJ1-6
CAWSVLAGGTDTQYF	TGTGCCTGGAGTGTACTCGCGGGAGGGACAGATACGCAGTATTTT	15	-	TRBD2	TRBV30	TRBJ2-3
CASSSDYGQPQHF	TGTGCCAGCAGTTCGGACTACGGGCAGCCCCAGCATTTT	13	-	-	TRBV6-5	TRBJ1-5
CSVGGQLNTEAFF	TGCAGCGTAGGGGGACAGCTTAACACTGAAGCTTTCTTT	13	-	TRBD1	TRBV29-1	TRBJ1-1
CASSDPPGQGTGGYTF	TGTGCCAGCAGTGACCCCCCGGGACAGGGAACGGGTGGCTACACCTTC	16	-	TRBD1	TRBV25-1	TRBJ1-2
CASGLVTSSRAVHQPQHF	TGTGCTAGTGGTTTGGTAACGTCAAGTCGAGCGGTCCATCAGCCCCAGCATTTT	18	-	-	TRBV12-5	TRBJ1-5
CASSKGFEQPQHF	TGTGCCAGCTCCAAGGGGTTCGAGCAGCCCCAGCATTTT	13	-	-	TRBV18	TRBJ1-5
CAWGLRGPNEKLFF	TGTGCCTGGGGACTTCGGGGGCCTAATGAAAAACTGTTTTTT	14	-	-	TRBV30	TRBJ1-4
CASSLNGRANSPLHF	TGTGCCAGCAGCCTGAACGGACGGGCTAATTCACCCCTCCACTTT	15	-	-	TRBV13	TRBJ1-6
CASSFVGNEQYF	TGTGCCAGCAGCTTTGTAGGGAACGAGCAGTACTTC	12	once	-	TRBV11-2	TRBJ2-7
CASSLRETGVNEQFF	TGTGCCAGCAGCTTAAGGGAAACAGGGGTCAATGAGCAGTTCTTC	15	few	TRBD1	TRBV11-3	TRBJ2-1
CASSSARDSLYGYTF	TGTGCCAGCAGTTCGGCCCGGGACAGCCTCTATGGCTACACCTTC	15	-	TRBD1	TRBV27	TRBJ1-2
CASSQVQATNEKLFF	TGTGCCAGCTCACAAGTCCAGGCAACTAATGAAAAACTGTTTTTT	15	-	-	TRBV18	TRBJ1-4
CASSLGPGQGAGANVLTF	TGTGCCAGCAGTTTAGGCCCGGGACAGGGGGCTGGGGCCAACGTCCTGACTTTC	18	-	TRBD1	TRBV27	TRBJ2-6
CASSGTGVEQYF	TGTGCCAGCAGCGGGACAGGGGTCGAGCAGTACTTC	12	few	TRBD1	TRBV2	TRBJ2-7
CASKGYSRPEAFF	TGTGCCAGCAAAGGGTACAGTCGCCCTGAAGCTTTCTTT	13	-	-	TRBV2	TRBJ1-1
CASSWGQEIYGYTF	TGTGCCAGCAGCTGGGGACAGGAAATCTATGGCTACACCTTC	14	-	TRBD1	TRBV7-2	TRBJ1-2
CASSRDRQNTEAFF	TGTGCCAGCAGCCGGGACAGACAGAACACTGAAGCTTTCTTT	14	-	TRBD1	TRBV6-5	TRBJ1-1
CASGLGQVNGYTF	TGTGCTAGTGGTTTGGGACAGGTGAATGGCTACACCTTC	13	once	-	TRBV12-5	TRBJ1-2
CASSLGGDSYQPQHF	TGTGCCAGCAGCTTGGGAGGGGACAGTTATCAGCCCCAGCATTTT	15	-	TRBD1	TRBV5-6	TRBJ1-5
CASSYSSRGYEQYF	TGTGCCAGCAGTTACTCGAGTCGGGGCTACGAGCAGTACTTC	14	-	-	TRBV6-5	TRBJ2-7
CASSEGEGEFYGYTF	TGTGCCAGCAGTGAAGGTGAGGGAGAGTTCTATGGCTACACCTTC	15	few	-	TRBV6-1	TRBJ1-2
CASSPTRRGRTYEQYF	TGTGCCAGCAGTCCAACTAGGAGGGGGCGAACCTACGAGCAGTACTTC	16	-	-	TRBV6-6	TRBJ2-7
CASSLGRFRADEQFF	TGTGCCAGCAGCTTAGGGAGGTTCAGGGCCGATGAGCAGTTCTTC	15	-	-	TRBV11-3	TRBJ2-1
CASRGTGINEQFF	TGTGCCAGCAGGGGGACAGGGATCAATGAGCAGTTCTTC	13	-	TRBD1	TRBV2	TRBJ2-1
CASCLSMQREQYF	TGTGCCAGCTGTCTATCGATGCAGCGCGAGCAGTACTTC	13	-	-	TRBV7-2	TRBJ2-7
CSVEGDTEAFF	TGCAGCGTTGAAGGCGACACTGAAGCTTTCTTT	11	-	-	TRBV29-1	TRBJ1-1
CAWRTGGYNSPLHF	TGTGCCTGGAGGACAGGAGGATATAATTCACCCCTCCACTTT	14	-	-	TRBV30	TRBJ1-6
CASSHGTGIYGYTF	TGTGCCAGCTCTCACGGGACGGGCATCTATGGCTACACCTTC	14	-	-	TRBV18	TRBJ1-2
CASSPPTAGMREFF	TGTGCCAGCAGCCCCCCGACAGCAGGCATGAGAGAATTCTTC	14	-	-	TRBV2	TRBJ2-1
CASIAQGGSQTQYF	TGTGCCAGCATCGCCCAGGGCGGGAGTCAAACGCAGTATTTT	14	-	TRBD2	TRBV28	TRBJ2-3
CASSQDMGTSASYEQYF	TGTGCCAGCAGCCAAGACATGGGGACTAGCGCATCCTACGAGCAGTACTTC	17	-	TRBD2	TRBV4-2	TRBJ2-7
CASSDGSVSTDTQYF	TGTGCCAGCAGTGATGGGTCGGTCAGCACAGATACGCAGTATTTT	15	-	-	TRBV2	TRBJ2-3
CASSLAGGIADTQYF	TGTGCCAGCAGCTTGGCGGGGGGCATAGCAGATACGCAGTATTTT	15	-	-	TRBV5-6	TRBJ2-3
CASSVATGNTEAFF	TGTGCCAGCAGCGTAGCTACCGGGAACACTGAAGCTTTCTTT	14	-	-	TRBV9	TRBJ1-1
CASSPEQGTNEKLFF	TGTGCCAGCAGCCCCGAACAGGGAACTAATGAAAAACTGTTTTTT	15	-	-	TRBV2	TRBJ1-4